What follows are 13 T cell receptor beta chains derived from one specimen sequenced in a study of blood T cell repertoires in COVID-19. The repertoire was sequenced with immunoSEQ multiplex PCR; TCRdb's copy has only in-frame clones and lacks some. The sample comprises 140,000 or so clones, roughly 83% of which are singletons, and just over 9% rests with the top ten. The sequenced material came from PBMCs or T cells enriched from blood (not recorded which). Receptor source: a man aged 45-65 years who had recovered from COVID-19.

This chain uses TRBV7-2 with TRBJ1-3; D perhaps matches TRBD1 (5 bases). The CDR3 contains 16 residues. The V end lost 2 bases, the J end lost 0 bases, and 11 bases lay between the germline ends. Per germline, CDR1 SGHTA and CDR2 FQGNSA. The CDR3 DNA is TGTGCCAGCAGCTTATGGGGCTCCTCCTCTGGAAACACCATATATTTT. It specifies CASSLWGSSSGNTIYF.

The genes are TRBV6-2 or TRBV6-3 and TRBJ1-1, with D uncertain. This CDR3 comprises 12 residues. Germline values: CDR1 MNHEY, CDR2 SVGEGT. V gave up 2 bases and J gave up 10 bases, with 11 bases separating them. CDR3 loop: CASSYKETGAFF. CDR3 DNA: TGTGCCAGCAGTTACAAGGAGACGGGAGCTTTCTTT.

This clone was observed once. V and J are TRBV12-5 and TRBJ2-5; D call uncertain. Germline CDR1 LGHNT, CDR2 FRNRAP. V was pared by 1 base and J by 3 bases, with 12 bases between. This CDR3 region has 15 residues. The CDR3 region has the DNA TGTGCTAGTGGTTTGGGCAGTCCGGCGGAAGAGACCCAGTACTTC. It translates to CASGLGSPAEETQYF.

Comment on this clone: Other DNA sequences in this sample translate to the same CDR3. CDR3 protein: CASSVGLAGETQYF. The CDR3, as DNA: TGTGCCAGCAGCGTAGGACTAGCGGGAGAGACCCAGTACTTC. The chain employs TRBV9 and TRBJ2-5, with 10 bases identical to TRBD2. The CDR3 spans 14 residues. V trimming: 0 bases; J trimming: 4 bases; junction bases outside the gene matches: 0. The germline V gene encodes CDR1 SGDLS and CDR2 YYNGEE.

This clone was detected once. V gene TRBV11-3 combines with J gene TRBJ1-3, with 8 bases that match TRBD1. Germline lookup yields CDR1 SGHNT and CDR2 YENEEA. The CDR3 sequence is 17 residues long. The J segment lost 3 bases and the V segment lost 0 bases, leaving 7 bases of the junction unmatched. In nucleotides, the CDR3 is TGTGCCAGCAGCTTAGACATGGACAGGGACTTTGGAAACACCATATATTTT. Amino acid sequence: CASSLDMDRDFGNTIYF.

For the CDR3, the DNA is TGTGCCAGCACCGCCGGGGGTGAAGCTTTCTTT. Translating it yields CASTAGGEAFF. J is TRBJ1-1 and V is TRBV27, with D possibly TRBD1 on 5 matching bases. Germline CDR1 is MNHEY and CDR2 is SMNVEV (reference sequence). V lost 7 bases and J 7 bases, leaving 10 bases between the germline ends. This CDR3 contains 11 residues.

This chain links TRBV9 with TRBJ1-2; D ambiguous. The V end was cut by 0 bases, the J end by 6 bases, with 9 bases between. The CDR3 extends over 13 amino acids. The germline V gene has CDR1 SGDLS and CDR2 YYNGEE. CDR3 sequence reads: CASSVDSQDGYTF. CDR3 sequence (DNA): TGTGCCAGCAGCGTAGATTCTCAGGATGGCTACACCTTC.

The chain uses TRBV27 and TRBJ2-5; 12 bases are shared with TRBD2. The CDR3 is 15 residues long. From germline, CDR1 is MNHEY and CDR2 SMNVEV (reference sequence). The J segment lost 2 bases and the V segment lost 6 bases, leaving 4 bases of the junction unmatched. For the CDR3, the DNA is TGTGCCAGCAGAGGACTAGCGGGGTTACAAGAGACCCAGTACTTC. It codes for CASRGLAGLQETQYF.

About this clone itself: At the DNA level, this CDR3 is encoded by other sequences in the same sample as well. The rearrangement links TRBV30 to TRBJ1-3, with 7 bases fitting TRBD1. This CDR3 comprises 15 residues. CDR1 GTSNPN and CDR2 SVGIG come from the germline V gene (reference sequence). V shed 3 bases, J shed 0 bases, and the junction held 5 bases outside the gene matches. In DNA, the CDR3 is TGTGCCTGGAGCCGGGACAGTGGCTCTGGAAACACCATATATTTT. Its protein product is CAWSRDSGSGNTIYF. The complete variable domain, with remaining parts taken from reference TRBV30 and TRBJ1-3, reads SQTIHQWPATLVQPVGSPLSLECTVEGTSNPNLYWYRQAAGRGLQLLFYSVGIGQISSEVPQNLSASRPQDRQFILSSKKLLLSDSGFYLCAWSRDSGSGNTIYFGEGSWLTVV.

The CDR3 spells CASSEKKGQFYEQYF. DNA of the CDR3: TGTGCCAGCTCGGAGAAAAAGGGACAGTTCTACGAGCAGTACTTC. The chain combines TRBV18 with TRBJ2-7, with 7 bases fitting TRBD1. The V gene end was trimmed by 6 bases and the J gene end by 3 bases; junction bases not matched to a gene: 11. The germline V gene has CDR1 KGHSH and CDR2 LQKENI. The CDR3 is made up of 15 amino acids.

The chain has TRBV11-3 and TRBJ2-3; 8 nucleotides match TRBD2. This CDR3 contains 14 residues. Unmatched junction bases numbered 0, after V lost 3 bases and J lost 1 base. Per the germline V gene, CDR1 is SGHNT and CDR2 is YENEEA. The CDR3 is CASSFSGGTDTQYF. CDR3 coding DNA: TGTGCCAGCAGCTTTAGCGGGGGCACAGATACGCAGTATTTT.

This sequence joins TRBV5-4 and TRBJ2-5, with TRBD1 as a possible D gene (6 bases). V was shortened by 4 bases and J by 1 base, with 11 bases between the two germline ends. Germline V CDR1 and CDR2: SGHNT, YYREEE (reference sequence). The CDR3 sequence is 14 residues long. CDR3 bases: TGTGCCAGCAGCAGCCTACAGGGCCAAGAGACCCAGTACTTC. It codes for CASSSLQGQETQYF.

There are a few counts of this clone. The V and J genes are TRBV12-2 and TRBJ1-2. TRBV12-2 is a listed pseudogene. There are 15 residues in the CDR3. CDR3 nucleotide sequence: TGTGCAAGTCGCTTAGGCGGGGACCCCGTTTATGGCTACACCTTC. This translates into CASRLGGDPVYGYTF.